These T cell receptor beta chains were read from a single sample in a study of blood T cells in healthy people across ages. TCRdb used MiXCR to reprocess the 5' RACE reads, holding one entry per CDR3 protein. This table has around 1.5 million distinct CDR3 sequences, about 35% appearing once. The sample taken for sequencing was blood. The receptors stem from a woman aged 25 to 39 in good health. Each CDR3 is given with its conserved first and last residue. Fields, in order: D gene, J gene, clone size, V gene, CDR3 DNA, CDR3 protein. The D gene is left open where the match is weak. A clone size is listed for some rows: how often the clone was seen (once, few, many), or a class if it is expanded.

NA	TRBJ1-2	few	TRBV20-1	TGCAGTGCTCCCCAGGAGGGGTATGGCTACACCTTC	CSAPQEGYGYTF
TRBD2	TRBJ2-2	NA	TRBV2	TGTGCCAGCAGTGAGGGCCTAGCGGGGGTCGGGGAGCTGTTTTTT	CASSEGLAGVGELFF
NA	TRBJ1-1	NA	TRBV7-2	TGTGCCAGCAGCTTAGTTAACCGCGGGAACACTGAAGCTTTCTTT	CASSLVNRGNTEAFF
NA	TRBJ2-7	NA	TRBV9	TGTGCCAGCAGCGTGGCGGGCTCAGCGGGCGAGCAGTACTTC	CASSVAGSAGEQYF
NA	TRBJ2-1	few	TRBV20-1	TGCAGTGCTAGGGAAGGCCGGGGGTGGGGTGAGCAGTTCTTC	CSAREGRGWGEQFF
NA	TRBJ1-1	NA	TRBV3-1	TGTGCCAGCAGCCCCCCCAGGGGCACGGGTATTACTGAAGCTTTCTTT	CASSPPRGTGITEAFF
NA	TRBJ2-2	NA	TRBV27	TGTGCCAGCAGTTTTGGGGGGAGTCGTACCGGGGAGCTGTTTTTT	CASSFGGSRTGELFF
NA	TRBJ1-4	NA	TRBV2	TGTGCCAGCAGTGAAGAGGGGGTCACAAATGAAAAACTGTTTTTT	CASSEEGVTNEKLFF
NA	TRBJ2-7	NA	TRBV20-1	TGCAGTGCTCCAAAGGGGGCGGGAGAGCAGTACTTC	CSAPKGAGEQYF
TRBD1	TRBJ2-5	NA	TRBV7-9	TGTGCCAGCAGCTTTCATTTGGACAGGGGCTACAATGAGCAGTACTTC	CASSFHLDRGYNEQYF
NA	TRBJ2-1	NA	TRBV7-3	TGTGCCAGCAGCTTAACGAGAGGGGGGGCCCACTACAATGAGCAGTTCTTC	CASSLTRGGAHYNEQFF
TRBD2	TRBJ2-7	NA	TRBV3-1	TGTGCCAGCAGCCCGAGGGCTAGCGGGGGGCCGCTATCAGGCTACGAGCAGTACTTC	CASSPRASGGPLSGYEQYF
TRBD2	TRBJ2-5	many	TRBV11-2	TGTGCCAGCAGCTTGGGACTAGCCCTCCAAGAGACCCAGTACTTC	CASSLGLALQETQYF
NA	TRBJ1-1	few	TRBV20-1	TGCAGTGCTAGAGAACCGCGTGGAGGGAACACTGAAGCTTTCTTT	CSAREPRGGNTEAFF
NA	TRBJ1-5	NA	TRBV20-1	TGCAGTGCTAGAGATCAGGCGAACAGGGCATCAGGACAGCCCCAGCATTTT	CSARDQANRASGQPQHF
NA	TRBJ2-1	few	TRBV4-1	TGCGCCAGCAGCCGAGAGACTCGCTCCTACAATGAGCAGTTCTTC	CASSRETRSYNEQFF
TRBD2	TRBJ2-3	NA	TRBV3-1	TGTGCCAGCAGCAGTAGCGGGGGCCCGTCAGATACGCAGTATTTT	CASSSSGGPSDTQYF
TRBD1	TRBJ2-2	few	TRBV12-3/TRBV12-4	TGTGCCAGCAGTTTACGACAGGGGGAGACCGGGGAGCTGTTTTTT	CASSLRQGETGELFF
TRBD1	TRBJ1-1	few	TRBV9	TGTGCCAGCAGCGCCGGACAGGGTCGATTGGGGAACACTGAAGCTTTCTTT	CASSAGQGRLGNTEAFF
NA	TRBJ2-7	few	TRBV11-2	TGTGCCAGCAGCGGGACGCGCTCCGAGCAGTACTTC	CASSGTRSEQYF
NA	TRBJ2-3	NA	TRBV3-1	TGTGCCAGCAGCCCGTATACGATTAGCACAGATACGCAGTATTTT	CASSPYTISTDTQYF
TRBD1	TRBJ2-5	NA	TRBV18	TGTGCCAGCTTGGGACAGGGACAAGAGACCCAGTACTTC	CASLGQGQETQYF
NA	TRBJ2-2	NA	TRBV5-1	TGCGCCAGCAGCTTGACGAGCCTGGCCAGGGGGGAGCTGTTTTTT	CASSLTSLARGELFF
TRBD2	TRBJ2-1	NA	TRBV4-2	TGTGCCAGCAGCCAAGGACTAGCGACATCCAATGAGCAGTTCTTC	CASSQGLATSNEQFF
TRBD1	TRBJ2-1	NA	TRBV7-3	TGTGCCAGCAGCTTAACGGGTGGGGACAGGTACAATGAGCAGTTCTTC	CASSLTGGDRYNEQFF
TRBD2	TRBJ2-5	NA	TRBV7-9	TGTGCCAGCAGCTTAGGGGCGGGAGCCGAGGTTGGGGAGACCCAGTACTTC	CASSLGAGAEVGETQYF
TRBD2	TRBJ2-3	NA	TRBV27	TGTGCCAGCAGTTTTGGGCTAGCGGGGGGGCCCACAGATACGCAGTATTTT	CASSFGLAGGPTDTQYF
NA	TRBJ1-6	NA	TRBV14	TGTGCCAGCAGCCAAGTCCAGGGTCGCTCACCCCTCCACTTT	CASSQVQGRSPLHF
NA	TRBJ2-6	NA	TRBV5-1	TGCGCCAGCAGCGTCGGCGGGACAGAACCCTCTGGGGCCAACGTCCTGACTTTC	CASSVGGTEPSGANVLTF
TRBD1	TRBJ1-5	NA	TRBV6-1	TGTGCCAGCAGTACCCAGACAGGGCACTATAGCAATCAGCCCCAGCATTTT	CASSTQTGHYSNQPQHF
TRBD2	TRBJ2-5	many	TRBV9	TGTGCCAGCAGCGTAGATTTCGGGGGGAAAGAGACCCAGTACTTC	CASSVDFGGKETQYF
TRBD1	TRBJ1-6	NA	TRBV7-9	TGTGCCAGCAGCCCGCCGGTCGGAGGGGACAGGCGGGGGGATTCACCCCTCCACTTT	CASSPPVGGDRRGDSPLHF
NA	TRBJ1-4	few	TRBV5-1	TGCGCCAGCAGCATGGACACCCCTAATGAAAAACTGTTTTTT	CASSMDTPNEKLFF
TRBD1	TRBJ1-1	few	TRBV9	TGTGCCAGCAGCGTCACAGGGGGCTGGGACACTGAAGCTTTCTTT	CASSVTGGWDTEAFF
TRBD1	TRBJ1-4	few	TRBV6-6	TGTGCCAGCAGTTACGGGACAGCGGATAATGAAAAACTGTTTTTT	CASSYGTADNEKLFF
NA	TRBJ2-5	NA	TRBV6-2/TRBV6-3	TGTGCCTGCAGTTTCGGGGAGACCCAGTACTTC	CACSFGETQYF
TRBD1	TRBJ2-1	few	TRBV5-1	TGCGCCAGCAGTGGGGACAGGGGGACGTACAATGAGCAGTTCTTC	CASSGDRGTYNEQFF
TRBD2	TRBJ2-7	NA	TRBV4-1	TGCGCCAGCAGCCAAGGTGGAGCTAGCGGATGCGAGCAGTACTTC	CASSQGGASGCEQYF
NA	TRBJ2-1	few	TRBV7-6	TGTGCCAGCAGCTTATTGGCAGTAGAATACAATGAGCAGTTCTTC	CASSLLAVEYNEQFF
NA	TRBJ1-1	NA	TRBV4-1	TGCGCCAGCAGCCGCTGGGGGGACACTGAAGCTTTCTTT	CASSRWGDTEAFF
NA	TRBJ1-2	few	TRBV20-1	TGCAGTGCTAGTCAGGGACCCAGATTCGGATATGGCTACACCTTC	CSASQGPRFGYGYTF
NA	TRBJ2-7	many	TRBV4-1	TGCGCCAGCAGCCAAGAGTTCGGGTACGAGCAGTACTTC	CASSQEFGYEQYF
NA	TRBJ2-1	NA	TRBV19	TGTGCCAGTAGTATTGGGGGCTCCTACAATGAGCAGTTCTTC	CASSIGGSYNEQFF
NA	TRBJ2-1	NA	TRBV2	TGTGCCAGCGCAGTGGAGGGATGGAATGAGCAGTTCTTC	CASAVEGWNEQFF
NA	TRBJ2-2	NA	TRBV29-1	TGCAGCGGCAGGGGTGGGGCCGGGGAGCTGTTTTTT	CSGRGGAGELFF
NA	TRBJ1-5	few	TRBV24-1	TGTGCCACCAGTGATACAAACAATCAGCCCCAGCATTTT	CATSDTNNQPQHF
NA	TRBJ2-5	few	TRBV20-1	TGCAGTGCTAGGGCTAGACAGTGGGAGACCCCGTACTTC	CSARARQWETPYF
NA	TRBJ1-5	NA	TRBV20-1	TGCAGTGCTAGTGGGGGCCTTATCAATCAGCCCCAGCATTTT	CSASGGLINQPQHF
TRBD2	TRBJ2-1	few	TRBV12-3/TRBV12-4	TGTGCCAGCAGTACTAGCGGTCCCTACAATGAGCAGTTCTTC	CASSTSGPYNEQFF
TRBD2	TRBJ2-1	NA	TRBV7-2	TGTGCCAGCAGCCCCGGGACTAGCGGGAGGTCCTACAATGAGCAGTTCTTC	CASSPGTSGRSYNEQFF